This T cell receptor beta chain was observed in a study of T cells in Graves' hyperthyroidism and ophthalmopathy. Broader study findings: The blood repertoire included most of the expanded thyroid clonotypes above 0.001.

For ophthalmopathy patients, the Clinical Activity Score was at least 3 and the NOSPECS grade at least 4; duration was under 3 months. Lactation, pregnancy, other autoimmune disease or uncontrolled infection led to exclusion of patients. Using RNA transcripts as the source, TCR beta CDR3 regions were amplified. TCR CDR3 regions were first amplified by RT-PCR with HTBI primers. TCRdb processed the multiplex PCR reads anew with MiXCR; each CDR3 protein has one entry. This sample has fewer than 450,000 distinct CDR3 sequences, with roughly 18% found just once. The length of the CDR3 is 13 residues. With 7 bases removed from V and 5 bases from J, the gap between germline ends came to 14 bases. This clonotype appeared a few times. The antigen remains unidentified. Possible read error: a much larger clone is one base away.

The chain joins TRBV12-3 or TRBV12-4 to TRBJ1-1; possible D gene TRBD1, 5 bases. The clonotype originates from a young man with Graves' ophthalmopathy. The sample comprised blood. Here the CDR3 DNA reads TGTGCCAGCAAATGGACGGGGGGAACTGAAGCTTTCTTT. It translates to CASKWTGGTEAFF.